This TCR beta chain was documented in a study of T cells in Graves' hyperthyroidism and ophthalmopathy. Study results and caveats: Researchers found most expanded thyroid clonotypes above 0.001 in blood as well.

TCR beta CDR3 region amplification was performed from RNA transcripts. HTBI primers were employed in a first-round RT-PCR of the TCR CDR3. Using its own MiXCR run on the multiplex PCR reads, TCRdb lists one record per CDR3 protein. This table holds approximately 590,000 distinct CDR3 sequences, around 14% found once. This clonotype was seen only once. Its specificity is unknown. A much larger clone lies a single base off, so this may be a read error. A lack of ophthalmopathy progression within 18 months defined stable Graves' hyperthyroidism. Aged 18 to 65, the patients had hyperthyroidism that was newly diagnosed and had lasted under 2 months. The TCR sequence derives from a woman between 25 and 40 years old with Graves' hyperthyroidism. Sequencing was done on a sample of blood.

In DNA, the CDR3 is TGTGCCAGCAGTGGCCCCGGACAGGAGTGGAACGAGCAGTACTTC. Protein product: CASSGPGQEWNEQYF. The V call is TRBV7-2, the J call TRBJ2-7; 7 bases line up with TRBD1. J gave up 5 bases and V 6 bases, and 13 bases lay outside the gene matches. CDR1 and CDR2 from the germline V gene are SGHTA and FQGNSA. There are 15 residues in the CDR3. Based on the CDR3 plus reference TRBV7-2 and TRBJ2-7, the full variable domain is GAGVSQSPSNKVTEKGKDVELRCDPISGHTALYWYRQSLGQGLEFLIYFQGNSAPDKSGLPSDRFSAERTGGSVSTLTIQRTQQEDSAVYLCASSGPGQEWNEQYFGPGTRLTVT.